The rows below give T cell receptor beta chains drawn from one sample of a study of T cell responses to AZD1222 COVID-19 vaccine. Generated by immunoSEQ multiplex PCR, the TCRdb table keeps only in-frame clones and is missing some. The sample has 120,000 or so clones; 91% are singletons. Source: peripheral blood, taken on day 0 of AZD1222 vaccination. The source is an adult in good health. Each CDR3 is given with its conserved first and last residue. Fields, in order: V gene, D gene, clone size, J gene, CDR3 protein, CDR3 DNA. A D gene is named only where the DNA matches it firmly. Size is omitted from some rows. Given values are once, few, many or a class for expanded clones.

V gene: TRBV19; D gene: -; clone size: -; J gene: TRBJ1-1; CDR3 protein: CASSRTVLNTEAFF; CDR3 DNA: TGTGCCAGTAGTAGGACAGTCCTCAACACTGAAGCTTTCTTT
V gene: TRBV28; D gene: -; clone size: -; J gene: TRBJ2-7; CDR3 protein: CASRRNRGDSYEQYF; CDR3 DNA: TGTGCCAGCAGGCGAAACCGCGGGGATTCCTACGAGCAGTACTTC
V gene: TRBV2; D gene: -; clone size: -; J gene: TRBJ2-1; CDR3 protein: CASVGASAYNEQFF; CDR3 DNA: TGTGCCAGCGTTGGGGCTAGCGCCTACAATGAGCAGTTCTTC
V gene: TRBV6-5; D gene: -; clone size: -; J gene: TRBJ2-1; CDR3 protein: CASSPTVYNEQFF; CDR3 DNA: TGTGCCAGCAGCCCCACCGTGTACAATGAGCAGTTCTTC
V gene: TRBV5-5; D gene: -; clone size: -; J gene: TRBJ1-1; CDR3 protein: CASSYTGRATEAFF; CDR3 DNA: TGTGCCAGCAGCTATACCGGACGGGCCACTGAAGCTTTCTTT
V gene: TRBV3-1/TRBV3-2; D gene: TRBD2; clone size: -; J gene: TRBJ2-5; CDR3 protein: CASSQGPGLAVQETQYF; CDR3 DNA: TGTGCCAGCAGCCAAGGCCCGGGACTAGCGGTACAAGAGACCCAGTACTTC
V gene: TRBV6-2/TRBV6-3; D gene: -; clone size: -; J gene: TRBJ2-1; CDR3 protein: CASSYVSTYNEQFF; CDR3 DNA: TGTGCCAGCAGTTACGTTTCGACCTACAATGAGCAGTTCTTC
V gene: TRBV19; D gene: -; clone size: -; J gene: TRBJ2-2; CDR3 protein: CASSIAGTGELFF; CDR3 DNA: TGTGCCAGTAGTATTGCCGGCACCGGGGAGCTGTTTTTT
V gene: TRBV2; D gene: TRBD1; clone size: -; J gene: TRBJ1-1; CDR3 protein: CASSEEGAVGTEAFF; CDR3 DNA: TGTGCCAGCAGTGAAGAGGGGGCGGTGGGGACTGAAGCTTTCTTT
V gene: TRBV5-3; D gene: TRBD1; clone size: -; J gene: TRBJ1-6; CDR3 protein: CARSLVEDRGPAVWSPLHF; CDR3 DNA: TGTGCCAGAAGCTTGGTCGAAGACAGGGGGCCGGCGGTGTGGTCACCCCTCCACTTT
V gene: TRBV19; D gene: TRBD1; clone size: -; J gene: TRBJ1-1; CDR3 protein: CATRVDRDEHSEAFF; CDR3 DNA: TGTGCCACCCGGGTCGACAGGGATGAACACTCTGAAGCTTTCTTT
V gene: TRBV27; D gene: TRBD1; clone size: once; J gene: TRBJ2-5; CDR3 protein: CASSRPGQMETQYF; CDR3 DNA: TGTGCCAGCAGTCGACCGGGACAGATGGAGACCCAGTACTTC
V gene: TRBV3-1/TRBV3-2; D gene: -; clone size: -; J gene: TRBJ1-2; CDR3 protein: CASSHNDPFYGYTF; CDR3 DNA: TGTGCCAGCAGCCATAATGATCCGTTCTATGGCTACACCTTC
V gene: TRBV7-6; D gene: -; clone size: -; J gene: TRBJ1-6; CDR3 protein: CASSPHQAENNSPLHF; CDR3 DNA: TGTGCCAGCAGCCCGCACCAGGCCGAAAATAATTCACCCCTCCACTTT
V gene: TRBV5-1; D gene: -; clone size: -; J gene: TRBJ2-5; CDR3 protein: CASRRGQETQYF; CDR3 DNA: TGCGCCAGCAGGCGAGGCCAAGAGACCCAGTACTTC
V gene: TRBV5-6; D gene: -; clone size: -; J gene: TRBJ1-5; CDR3 protein: CASSFDGYNQPQHF; CDR3 DNA: TGTGCCAGCAGTTTTGACGGATACAATCAGCCCCAGCATTTT
V gene: TRBV3-1/TRBV3-2; D gene: TRBD1; clone size: -; J gene: TRBJ2-7; CDR3 protein: CASSRGQRYEQYF; CDR3 DNA: TGTGCCAGCAGCCGGGGACAGAGGTACGAGCAGTACTTC
V gene: TRBV4-2; D gene: TRBD1; clone size: -; J gene: TRBJ1-2; CDR3 protein: CASSQDIGGRGRDGYTF; CDR3 DNA: TGTGCCAGCAGCCAAGACATAGGGGGCAGGGGCCGCGATGGCTACACCTTC
V gene: TRBV3-1/TRBV3-2; D gene: TRBD1; clone size: -; J gene: TRBJ1-4; CDR3 protein: CASSRDRGITNEKLFF; CDR3 DNA: TGTGCCAGCAGCCGGGACAGGGGCATTACTAATGAAAAACTGTTTTTT
V gene: TRBV6-6; D gene: -; clone size: -; J gene: TRBJ1-5; CDR3 protein: CASGPRGGSQPQHF; CDR3 DNA: TGTGCCAGCGGCCCAAGGGGGGGTTCACAGCCCCAGCATTTT
V gene: TRBV19; D gene: TRBD1; clone size: -; J gene: TRBJ2-2; CDR3 protein: CASSKNRDRVDGGTGELFF; CDR3 DNA: TGTGCCAGTAGTAAAAACCGGGACAGGGTGGACGGCGGGACCGGGGAGCTGTTTTTT
V gene: TRBV20-1; D gene: -; clone size: -; J gene: TRBJ1-3; CDR3 protein: CSASYGNTIYF; CDR3 DNA: TGCAGTGCTAGCTACGGAAACACCATATATTTT
V gene: TRBV3-1/TRBV3-2; D gene: TRBD1; clone size: -; J gene: TRBJ1-2; CDR3 protein: CASSLLTGGSWGYTF; CDR3 DNA: TGTGCCAGCAGCCTTCTGACAGGGGGATCCTGGGGCTACACCTTC
V gene: TRBV19; D gene: -; clone size: -; J gene: TRBJ2-7; CDR3 protein: CASTTARYEQYF; CDR3 DNA: TGTGCCAGTACGACAGCCCGCTACGAGCAGTACTTC
V gene: TRBV5-1; D gene: TRBD1; clone size: -; J gene: TRBJ1-1; CDR3 protein: CASSLDRVSEAFF; CDR3 DNA: TGCGCCAGCAGCTTAGACAGGGTATCTGAAGCTTTCTTT
V gene: TRBV12-3/TRBV12-4; D gene: -; clone size: -; J gene: TRBJ1-1; CDR3 protein: CASRMVRGEAFF; CDR3 DNA: TGTGCCAGCAGAATGGTACGGGGTGAAGCTTTCTTT
V gene: TRBV7-9; D gene: TRBD1; clone size: -; J gene: TRBJ1-3; CDR3 protein: CASSAGDRAPILSGNTIYF; CDR3 DNA: TGTGCCAGCAGCGCCGGCGACAGGGCCCCCATTCTCTCTGGAAACACCATATATTTT
V gene: TRBV28; D gene: -; clone size: -; J gene: TRBJ2-7; CDR3 protein: CASSLVPEYEQYF; CDR3 DNA: TGTGCCAGCAGTTTAGTCCCAGAATACGAGCAGTACTTC
V gene: TRBV5-1; D gene: -; clone size: once; J gene: TRBJ1-3; CDR3 protein: CASNQDGDSGNTIYF; CDR3 DNA: TGCGCCAGCAACCAAGACGGCGACTCTGGAAACACCATATATTTT
V gene: TRBV5-1; D gene: TRBD2; clone size: -; J gene: TRBJ2-1; CDR3 protein: CASTRLAGNNEQFF; CDR3 DNA: TGCGCCAGCACCCGACTAGCGGGAAACAATGAGCAGTTCTTC
V gene: TRBV13; D gene: TRBD2; clone size: once; J gene: TRBJ2-5; CDR3 protein: CASSRGDQETQYF; CDR3 DNA: TGTGCCAGCAGTCGGGGGGACCAAGAGACCCAGTACTTC
V gene: TRBV12-3/TRBV12-4; D gene: -; clone size: -; J gene: TRBJ2-7; CDR3 protein: CASSRLINEQYF; CDR3 DNA: TGTGCCAGCAGTAGACTAATAAACGAGCAGTACTTC
V gene: TRBV14; D gene: -; clone size: -; J gene: TRBJ1-4; CDR3 protein: CASSQDISISNEKLFF; CDR3 DNA: TGTGCCAGCAGCCAAGATATCAGTATTTCTAATGAAAAACTGTTTTTT
V gene: TRBV27; D gene: -; clone size: -; J gene: TRBJ1-4; CDR3 protein: CASSSELGDEKLFF; CDR3 DNA: TGTGCCAGCAGCTCAGAATTAGGGGACGAAAAACTGTTTTTT
V gene: TRBV6-5; D gene: -; clone size: -; J gene: TRBJ1-2; CDR3 protein: CASTGEIQGVYGYTF; CDR3 DNA: TGTGCCAGCACGGGTGAAATACAGGGTGTCTATGGCTACACCTTC
V gene: TRBV5-1; D gene: -; clone size: -; J gene: TRBJ2-6; CDR3 protein: CASSPGISGANVLTF; CDR3 DNA: TGCGCCAGCAGCCCGGGGATCTCTGGGGCCAACGTCCTGACTTTC
V gene: TRBV2; D gene: -; clone size: -; J gene: TRBJ2-7; CDR3 protein: CASSGAAGNSYEQYF; CDR3 DNA: TGTGCCAGCAGTGGAGCAGCGGGTAACTCCTACGAGCAGTACTTC
V gene: TRBV3-1/TRBV3-2; D gene: -; clone size: -; J gene: TRBJ2-7; CDR3 protein: CASSQDSGVEQYF; CDR3 DNA: TGTGCCAGCAGCCAAGATTCGGGCGTCGAGCAGTACTTC
V gene: TRBV28; D gene: -; clone size: -; J gene: TRBJ1-6; CDR3 protein: CASSPGAAYNSPLHF; CDR3 DNA: TGTGCCAGCAGCCCGGGAGCCGCCTATAATTCACCCCTCCACTTT
V gene: TRBV5-1; D gene: -; clone size: -; J gene: TRBJ1-2; CDR3 protein: CASAQGTGYTF; CDR3 DNA: TGCGCCAGCGCACAGGGAACTGGCTACACCTTC
V gene: TRBV5-1; D gene: -; clone size: once; J gene: TRBJ2-5; CDR3 protein: CASNNQGLLETQYF; CDR3 DNA: TGCGCCAGCAACAACCAGGGTCTCCTAGAGACCCAGTACTTC
V gene: TRBV7-9; D gene: -; clone size: -; J gene: TRBJ1-1; CDR3 protein: CASSLTSNTEAFF; CDR3 DNA: TGTGCCAGCAGCTTAACCTCGAACACTGAAGCTTTCTTT
V gene: TRBV15; D gene: -; clone size: -; J gene: TRBJ1-1; CDR3 protein: CATSRAVGVRNTEAFF; CDR3 DNA: TGTGCCACCAGCAGAGCCGTTGGGGTCCGGAACACTGAAGCTTTCTTT
V gene: TRBV18; D gene: -; clone size: -; J gene: TRBJ1-5; CDR3 protein: CASSPRGGADQPQHF; CDR3 DNA: TGTGCCAGCTCCCCACGGGGGGGGGCGGATCAGCCCCAGCATTTT
V gene: TRBV6-5; D gene: TRBD1; clone size: -; J gene: TRBJ1-1; CDR3 protein: CASRPLTPGQVAFF; CDR3 DNA: TGTGCCAGCAGGCCTCTAACTCCGGGACAGGTAGCTTTCTTT
V gene: TRBV28; D gene: -; clone size: -; J gene: TRBJ1-1; CDR3 protein: CASTGRVSTEAFF; CDR3 DNA: TGTGCCAGCACAGGCAGGGTGAGCACTGAAGCTTTCTTT
V gene: TRBV19; D gene: -; clone size: -; J gene: TRBJ1-5; CDR3 protein: CASSRNEGPPKPQHF; CDR3 DNA: TGTGCCAGTAGTAGAAATGAGGGGCCCCCGAAGCCCCAGCATTTT